A single sample is the source of the 29 T cell receptor beta chains below, sequenced in a study of post-analysis software for immune sequencing data. Every TCR beta cDNA library bore unique molecular identifiers. Via MiXCR, TCRdb re-called the PCR reads, giving one row per CDR3 protein. In the table there are some 800,000 distinct CDR3 sequences, around 45% of which are singletons. No antigen has been identified for these receptors. Study-level findings and limits: The study found TRBV5-6, TRBV5-1 and TRBV20-1 among five or six TRBV segments more frequent in patients than controls.

Sequenced material: blood. The receptors come from a girl aged 5 to 17 with multiple sclerosis.

This clonotype was observed a handful of times. This chain links TRBV11-2 with TRBJ2-7; TRBD2 might be the D (5 bases). Germline CDR1 SGHAT, CDR2 FQNNGV. The CDR3 spans 15 residues. V was trimmed by 0 bases and J by 2 bases, leaving 11 bases between them. CDR3 DNA: TGTGCCAGCAGCTTAGAGTTCGACGGGACCTACGAGCAGTACTTC. Translation gives CASSLEFDGTYEQYF. Supplemented by reference TRBV11-2 and TRBJ2-7, the full variable domain reads EAGVAQSPRYKIIEKRQSVAFWCNPISGHATLYWYQQILGQGPKLLIQFQNNGVVDDSQLPKDRFSAERLKGVDSTLKIQPAKLEDSAVYLCASSLEFDGTYEQYFGPGTRLTVT.

This clonotype was observed a handful of times. The chain is built from TRBV28 and TRBJ2-4; 7 nucleotides agree with TRBD1. Germline CDR1 MDHEN, CDR2 SYDVKM. CDR3 length: 14 residues. The V gene end was trimmed by 6 bases and the J gene end by 4 bases; junction bases not matched to a gene: 6. CDR3 DNA sequence: TGTGCCAGCAGAACCGGGACAGCAAAAAACATTCAGTACTTC. This translates into CASRTGTAKNIQYF.

The sample holds a few counts of this clonotype. The germline gene is not matched at one end of the junction; a read error may be the cause. V is TRBV12-3 or TRBV12-4 and J is TRBJ1-5, with TRBD1 as a possible D gene (5 bases). The CDR3 length is 14 residues. The CDR3 DNA is TGTGCCAGCGGTTTAGGGACCTCGAGACAGCCCCAGCATTTT. Residues: CASGLGTSRQPQHF.

The chain links TRBV28 to TRBJ2-1; TRBD2 matches 8 bases. V lost 3 bases, J lost 7 bases, and 17 bases stayed unmatched. Germline V gene data show CDR1 as MDHEN and CDR2 as SYDVKM. The CDR3 has 18 amino acids. The CDR3 sequence: CASSFPSGRPSGENEQFF. CDR3 nucleotide sequence: TGTGCCAGCAGTTTTCCTAGCGGGCGCCCGAGTGGGGAAAATGAGCAGTTCTTC.

The CDR3 sequence: CASSQDRVAQYF. The CDR3 DNA follows: TGCGCCAGCAGCCAAGATAGGGTAGCGCAGTATTTT. The chain uses TRBV4-1 and TRBJ2-3; D not certain. Germline V CDR1 and CDR2: MGHRA, YSYEKL. This CDR3 has 12 residues. The V end was cut by 0 bases, the J end by 10 bases, with 8 bases between.

This clonotype appeared once. The V and J genes are TRBV30 and TRBJ2-7, with 8 bases lining up with TRBD1. Germline lookup yields CDR1 GTSNPN and CDR2 SVGIG (reference sequence). Trimming removed 5 bases from V and 4 bases from J; junction bases left unmatched: 4. This CDR3 region has 12 residues. The CDR3 sequence: CAWQGTGYEQYF. CDR3 in DNA: TGTGCCTGGCAAGGGACAGGTTACGAGCAGTACTTC. The full variable domain, in which reference TRBV30 and TRBJ2-7 provide the parts outside the CDR3, is SQTIHQWPATLVQPVGSPLSLECTVEGTSNPNLYWYRQAAGRGLQLLFYSVGIGQISSEVPQNLSASRPQDRQFILSSKKLLLSDSGFYLCAWQGTGYEQYFGPGTRLTVT.

This CDR3 is CASSLKRGVEKLFF. CDR3 sequence (DNA): TGTGCCAGCAGCTTAAAAAGGGGAGTTGAAAAACTGTTTTTT. This chain uses TRBV7-9 with TRBJ1-4, with D possibly matching TRBD1 (5 bases). CDR3 size: 14 residues. Germline V gene data show CDR1 as SEHNR and CDR2 as FQNEAQ (reference sequence). V gave up 2 bases and J gave up 7 bases, with 11 bases separating them.

This clonotype showed up just once. The gene calls are TRBV12-3 or TRBV12-4 and TRBJ2-5; 7 bases align to TRBD2. This CDR3 is built from 13 residues. V trimming: 6 bases; J trimming: 11 bases; junction bases outside the gene matches: 12. Written as DNA, the CDR3 is TGTGCCAGCAGCCAAGCGGGGTTACGAGAGCAGTACTTC. Residues: CASSQAGLREQYF.

The V call is TRBV2, the J call TRBJ2-5; either TRBD1 or TRBD2 may supply D (6 bases each). Germline V lookup: CDR1 SNHLY, CDR2 FYNNEI. V was trimmed by 2 bases and J by 2 bases, leaving 12 bases between them. This CDR3 contains 15 residues. The CDR3 DNA follows: TGTGCCAGCAGTGAATTGAGGGGGGAACAAGAGACCCAGTACTTC. It encodes CASSELRGEQETQYF.

The genes are TRBV7-9 and TRBJ1-5; 11 nucleotides match TRBD1. The V gene end was trimmed by 1 base and the J gene end by 10 bases; junction bases not matched to a gene: 6. The CDR3 length is 15 residues. From germline, CDR1 is SEHNR and CDR2 FQNEAQ (reference sequence). CDR3 nucleotides: TGTGCCAGCAGCTTAGGTTGGACAGGGGGCGAACCCCAGCATTTT. Its protein is CASSLGWTGGEPQHF.

The chain combines TRBV7-6 with TRBJ2-7; no reliable D call. With 1 base removed from V and 2 bases from J, the gap between germline ends came to 12 bases. CDR3 length: 15 amino acids. CDR1 SGHVS and CDR2 FNYEAQ come from the germline V gene. This CDR3 is CASSLEAAHAYEQYF. CDR3 DNA sequence: TGTGCCAGCAGCTTAGAGGCGGCCCACGCCTACGAGCAGTACTTC.

This clonotype was found many times. This chain joins TRBV6-5 and TRBJ2-1, with unresolved D. Germline V gene data show CDR1 as MNHEY and CDR2 as SVGAGI. The CDR3 is 14 amino acids. The V gene lost 8 bases and the J gene lost 7 bases, with 18 bases spanning the gap. The CDR3 sequence: CASSPPGPPNEQFF. As DNA, the CDR3 is TGTGCCAGCTCCCCTCCTGGGCCGCCGAATGAGCAGTTCTTC.

CDR3 residues: CASSLEGRDNEQFF. CDR3 nucleotides: TGTGCCAGCAGTTTAGAGGGAAGGGACAATGAGCAGTTCTTC. This rearrangement joins TRBV27 to TRBJ2-1; tentative D call: TRBD2 (5 bases). Germline CDR1 and CDR2: MNHEY and SMNVEV (reference sequence). The V and J ends lost 2 bases and 5 bases respectively, with 10 bases between them. The CDR3 contains 14 residues.

This clonotype was seen more than once but under ten times. The chain is built from TRBV29-1 and TRBJ2-7; D uncertain. V lost 4 bases, J lost 0 bases, and 7 bases lay in between. Per germline, CDR1 SQVTM and CDR2 ANQGSEA. The CDR3 extends over 12 amino acids. CDR3 region: CSVGRSSYEQYF. The DNA of the CDR3 is TGCAGCGTTGGGAGAAGCTCCTACGAGCAGTACTTC.

This clonotype was recorded a few times. This chain uses TRBV7-9 with TRBJ1-4; D possibly corresponds to TRBD1 (6 bases). The CDR3 has 15 amino acids. Germline V gene lookup returns CDR1 SEHNR and CDR2 FQNEAQ (reference sequence). V shed 5 bases and J shed 8 bases, with 18 bases lying between them. The CDR3 DNA reads TGTGCCAGCAGCCGGGACACCTCGAGAGGGGAAAAACTGTTTTTT. Its translation is CASSRDTSRGEKLFF.

This clonotype was observed a few times. The J gene is TRBJ2-1, the V gene TRBV6-2 or TRBV6-3; D gene unclear. The V and J ends lost 6 bases and 10 bases respectively, with 10 bases between them. Per the germline V gene, CDR1 is MNHEY and CDR2 is SVGEGT. CDR3 length equals 11 residues. The CDR3 spells CASRMGNEQFF. CDR3 nucleotides: TGTGCCAGCAGGATGGGTAACGAGCAGTTCTTC.

The chain couples TRBV6-5 to TRBJ2-7; 8 bases map to TRBD2. The ends lost 6 bases at V and 0 bases at J; junction bases unmatched: 4. This CDR3 spans 14 amino acids. Germline V gene data show CDR1 as MNHEY and CDR2 as SVGAGI. The CDR3 loop is CASRKAGASYEQYF. CDR3 bases: TGTGCCAGCAGGAAAGCGGGGGCCTCCTACGAGCAGTACTTC.

CDR3 sequence (DNA): TGCGCCAGCAGCTTGGGTCCGGCAGGCAAGGGAAACACCATATATTTT. Translated: CASSLGPAGKGNTIYF. The V gene is TRBV5-1, the J gene TRBJ1-3; no clear D gene. The length of the CDR3 is 16 residues. The germline V and J ends were trimmed by 0 bases and 4 bases, with 14 bases remaining between them. Germline assignment: CDR1 SGHRS and CDR2 YFSETQ.

This clonotype was recorded a few times. The rearrangement joins TRBV6-2 or TRBV6-3 to TRBJ2-7; the D is unclear. In germline, CDR1 is MNHEY, CDR2 SVGEGT. The CDR3 covers 13 residues. Between the trimmed V and J ends, which lost 5 bases and 2 bases, there was a span of 10 bases. CDR3 region: CASSPALTYEQYF. For the CDR3, the DNA is TGTGCCAGCAGTCCCGCCCTGACCTACGAGCAGTACTTC.

This clonotype appeared a few times. This chain connects TRBV7-3 to TRBJ2-2; 10 nucleotides align to TRBD1. This CDR3 is 16 amino acids long. Germline-derived CDR1 and CDR2 are SGHTA and FQGTGA. V dropped 5 bases and J dropped 4; count of bases not matched to a gene: 7. In DNA form, the CDR3 reads TGTGCCAGCAGCCCCTCGCGGACAGGGGGCACCGGGGAGCTGTTTTTT. Translating gives CASSPSRTGGTGELFF.

The V and J genes are TRBV9 and TRBJ2-1; D call uncertain. Trimming left V 2 bases short and J 0 bases short, with 12 bases between. Germline V gene data show CDR1 as SGDLS and CDR2 as YYNGEE. This CDR3 region has 16 residues. The CDR3 is CASSVLEWSSYNEQFF. The CDR3 DNA follows: TGTGCCAGCAGCGTCTTGGAGTGGAGCTCCTACAATGAGCAGTTCTTC.

The chain carries TRBV7-9 and TRBJ1-2; D is unclear. CDR3 length: 16 residues. Germline CDR1 SEHNR, CDR2 FQNEAQ (reference sequence). Trimming pared 0 bases from V and 3 bases from J, leaving 14 bases between. The CDR3, as DNA: TGTGCCAGCAGCTTAGCCCCCGCCCACTCACACTATGGCTACACCTTC. It specifies CASSLAPAHSHYGYTF.

The chain employs TRBV5-1 and TRBJ2-1; perhaps D is TRBD1 or TRBD2 (6 bases each). Per germline, CDR1 SGHRS and CDR2 YFSETQ. With 5 bases removed from V and 4 bases from J, the gap between germline ends came to 16 bases. There are 15 residues in the CDR3. The CDR3 is CASRGGGNSYNEQFF. The CDR3 DNA sequence: TGCGCCAGCAGGGGGGGCGGGAACTCGTACAATGAGCAGTTCTTC. The full variable domain, its missing parts supplied by reference TRBV5-1 and TRBJ2-1, is KAGVTQTPRYLIKTRGQQVTLSCSPISGHRSVSWYQQTPGQGLQFLFEYFSETQRNKGNFPGRFSGRQFSNSRSEMNVSTLELGDSALYLCASRGGGNSYNEQFFGPGTRLTVL.

The CDR3 DNA reads TGTGCCAGCAGCTTAATGGCGGGAGCGGCGGAGACCCAGTACTTC. Translation gives CASSLMAGAAETQYF. This chain links TRBV7-3 with TRBJ2-5; 7 bases agree with TRBD2. This CDR3 contains 15 residues. J was trimmed by 5 bases and V by 1 base; bases with no gene match: 7. CDR1 is SGHTA and CDR2 is FQGTGA in the germline V gene.

The J gene is TRBJ2-1, the V gene TRBV6-1, with D perhaps given as TRBD1 or TRBD2 (5 bases each). This CDR3 has 17 residues. Trimming left V 3 bases short and J 5 bases short, with 20 bases between. Germline loops: CDR1 MNHNS, CDR2 SASEGT. The CDR3 DNA follows: TGTGCCAGCAGTGACCCCAACCTGGGGGTCCGCCACAATGAGCAGTTCTTC. It codes for CASSDPNLGVRHNEQFF.

The gene calls are TRBV9 and TRBJ1-2; D possibly corresponds to TRBD1 (5 bases). The CDR3 covers 13 residues. Germline loops: CDR1 SGDLS, CDR2 YYNGEE. V was cut by 8 bases and J by 4 bases, with 15 bases left in between. This CDR3 reads CASCCWGAYGYTF. In DNA form, the CDR3 reads TGTGCCAGTTGCTGTTGGGGCGCCTATGGCTACACCTTC.

This clonotype occurred a few times. The chain carries TRBV6-2 or TRBV6-3 and TRBJ2-4; the D gene could be TRBD1 or TRBD2 (6 bases each). CDR1 is MNHEY, CDR2 SVGEGT, per germline. Trimming left V 2 bases short and J 2 bases short, with 16 bases between. This CDR3 is 17 amino acids long. The CDR3 sequence is CASSYPRSGASKNIQYF. In nucleotides, the CDR3 is TGTGCCAGCAGTTACCCTCGATCGGGGGCATCCAAAAACATTCAGTACTTC.

This chain's CDR3 is CASKEGADYEQYF. The CDR3 bases are TGTGCCAGCAAGGAGGGGGCGGACTACGAGCAGTACTTC. The chain joins TRBV6-6 to TRBJ2-7, with a possible D match to TRBD1 (7 bases). This CDR3 region has 13 residues. The germline CDR1 and CDR2 sequences are MNHNY and SVGAGI (reference sequence). Between the trimmed V and J ends, which lost 7 bases and 3 bases, there was a span of 13 bases.

J is TRBJ2-1 and V is TRBV7-9; TRBD2 aligns across 10 bases. The germline gives CDR1 SEHNR, CDR2 FQNEAQ (reference sequence). V shed 5 bases and J 5 bases; nucleotides not matched to a gene: 12. The CDR3 has 17 amino acids. For the CDR3, the DNA is TGTGCCAGCAGCAGGGGTACCGGGACTAGCGCACACAATGAGCAGTTCTTC. It yields the protein CASSRGTGTSAHNEQFF.